A selection of T cell receptor beta chains follows, all from one sample in a study of T cells in Graves' hyperthyroidism and ophthalmopathy. TCRdb used MiXCR to reprocess the multiplex PCR reads, holding one entry per CDR3 protein. The sample includes 530,000 or so distinct CDR3 sequences, 15% to 20% of them seen just once. The sequenced material came from blood. These receptors were taken from a woman aged 18-29 years with Graves' ophthalmopathy. The CDR3 runs from the conserved cysteine through the conserved F or W. D genes are given only for firm matches. Rows give clone size only sometimes, using once, few, many, or a class for an expanded clone.

>-|-|TRBJ1-1|TRBV3-1
CASSQVSANTEAFF
>-|-|TRBJ2-2|TRBV20-1
CSALGTLKTTAGELFF
>TRBD2|many|TRBJ2-3|TRBV7-2
CASSTWTSGMGADTQYF
>-|few|TRBJ2-1|TRBV7-9
CASSPDRIGYNEQFF
>TRBD2|many|TRBJ2-5|TRBV20-1
CSARDRLAEETQYF
>-|-|TRBJ1-6|TRBV20-1
CSTSQPSSYNSPLHF
>-|-|TRBJ1-4|TRBV9
CASSAEGRVNEKLFF
>TRBD1|-|TRBJ2-3|TRBV20-1
CSARYQGVQYF
>-|-|TRBJ1-2|TRBV5-6
CASSSWSLGYGYTF
>-|-|TRBJ2-7|TRBV6-5
CASSYLNRQSYEQYF
>TRBD1|few|TRBJ1-4|TRBV7-2
CASSRDRVGGEKLFF
>TRBD2|many|TRBJ2-7|TRBV2
CARSIAGSYEQYF
>-|-|TRBJ2-1|TRBV4-2
CASSQDGQSSYNEQFF
>-|-|TRBJ1-6|TRBV11-2
CASSLDEGSPLHF
>TRBD1|few|TRBJ1-2|TRBV28
CASSSRDRGNYGYTF
>-|many|TRBJ2-1|TRBV2
CASKLKPGQRRGEQFF
>TRBD2|few|TRBJ2-3|TRBV27
CASRKAGGGDTQYF
>TRBD2|-|TRBJ2-5|TRBV20-1
CSARPGTSGVETQYF
>TRBD1|-|TRBJ1-2|TRBV30
CAWGQGSYGYTF
>TRBD2|few|TRBJ2-1|TRBV15
CATSREVRGSNEQFF
>TRBD1|many|TRBJ2-7|TRBV28
CASSSGQGIYEQYF
>-|many|TRBJ1-4|TRBV2
CASSVSVVNEKLFF
>-|-|TRBJ2-2|TRBV18
CASSRTNTGELFF
>TRBD1|many|TRBJ2-5|TRBV10-3
CAIRPGQGAVETQYF
>TRBD1|-|TRBJ2-1|TRBV28
CASSLTGGTWQFF
>-|many|TRBJ2-1|TRBV27
CASSNGQGGYNEQFF
>-|few|TRBJ2-7|TRBV6-6
CASSYSEGDYEQYF
>TRBD1|-|TRBJ2-1|TRBV13
CASSQGAESSYNEQFF
>TRBD2|-|TRBJ2-7|TRBV25-1
CASSEREGRPYEQYF
>-|-|TRBJ1-4|TRBV28
CASSQPGTGVEKLFF
>TRBD1|-|TRBJ1-2|TRBV4-2
CASSEGGTGGNYGYTF
>TRBD1|many|TRBJ1-5|TRBV20-1
CSASSALWDREGGKEPQHF
>TRBD2|few|TRBJ2-3|TRBV2
CASRVSGRYPDTQYF
>-|many|TRBJ2-7|TRBV7-8
CASSLVSGPPDDEQYF
>TRBD2|many|TRBJ2-7|TRBV13
CASSPGTSFHEQYF
>-|many|TRBJ1-2|TRBV7-2
CASTIGGAEGYTF
>-|-|TRBJ1-4|TRBV30
CAWSVRANEKLFF
>-|many|TRBJ2-7|TRBV3-1
CASSQSGQSHEQYF
>-|-|TRBJ2-1|TRBV7-3
CASSLQGRAYNEQFF
>-|few|TRBJ1-5|TRBV7-9
CASSGPATADQPQHF
>TRBD1|many|TRBJ2-4|TRBV20-1
CSARVAGGSYIQYF
>TRBD1|many|TRBJ2-1|TRBV28
CASSSRPRQGPYNEQFF
>-|many|TRBJ1-1|TRBV12-3/TRBV12-4
CASRGSGRVNTEAFF
>-|few|TRBJ2-1|TRBV16
CASGGRRGYNEQFF
>-|many|TRBJ1-6|TRBV11-2
CASSLKAGGGSPLHF
>-|many|TRBJ1-2|TRBV28
CASSLSHRDYGYTF
>TRBD2|few|TRBJ2-3|TRBV10-2
CASTGLVEDTQYF
>-|many|TRBJ1-4|TRBV6-5
CASSYSGGRGEKLFF
>-|-|TRBJ1-5|TRBV6-1
CASSDQGNSNQPQHF
>-|-|TRBJ2-3|TRBV9
CASSVHCRQGTDTQYF
>TRBD1|-|TRBJ1-1|TRBV14
CASSQGDRKNTEAFF
>-|many|TRBJ1-2|TRBV27
CASSLTGANYGYTF
>-|-|TRBJ2-4|TRBV6-5
CASDYKNIQYF